This entry lists 16 T cell receptor beta chains sequenced from one sample in a study of blood T cell repertoires in COVID-19. TCRdb's table, derived via immunoSEQ multiplex PCR, lists solely in-frame clones and lacks some. This repertoire shows around 500,000 clones, approximately 85% found once; its top ten account for 3% to 3.5%. Sequencing was done on a sample of peripheral blood. The receptor source for this set is a human donor in a cohort sampled during active COVID-19.

This clone came up a few times. The V call is TRBV5-4, the J call TRBJ2-7, with D possibly being TRBD1 (5 bases). The CDR3 runs to 13 residues. CDR1 and CDR2 (germline): SGHNT, YYREEE (reference sequence). The V end was cut by 3 bases, the J end by 6 bases, with 13 bases between. The CDR3, as DNA: TGTGCCAGCAGCTCTCGTCTGGGGCTCGAGCAGTACTTC. Translated: CASSSRLGLEQYF.

The chain is built from TRBV10-3 and TRBJ2-5; TRBD1 aligns across 8 bases. V lost 10 bases and J lost 3; bases outside the gene matches: 4. Germline CDR1 and CDR2: ENHRY and SYGVKD. The CDR3 spans 12 residues. CDR3 sequence: CATSTGEETQYF. CDR3 sequence (DNA): TGTGCCACCTCGACAGGGGAAGAGACCCAGTACTTC.

The chain is built from TRBV5-4 and TRBJ1-4; no clear D. Trimming shortened V by 4 bases and J by 3 bases, and 16 bases separated the two germline ends. Germline values: CDR1 SGHNT, CDR2 YYREEE (reference sequence). This CDR3 is built from 16 residues. CDR3 loop: CASSDGRVMANEKLFF. CDR3 DNA: TGTGCCAGCAGCGATGGGCGGGTAATGGCTAATGAAAAACTGTTTTTT.

The V gene is TRBV19, the J gene TRBJ1-5; no definite D call. The V end lost 4 bases, the J end lost 4 bases, and 8 bases lay between the germline ends. The length of the CDR3 is 13 residues. Germline V gives CDR1 LNHDA, CDR2 SQIVND (reference sequence). Written as DNA, the CDR3 is TGTGCCAGTAGTACCGGGATTAATCAGCCCCAGCATTTT. Its translation: CASSTGINQPQHF. Together with reference TRBV19 and TRBJ1-5, the CDR3 gives the full variable domain: DGGITQSPKYLFRKEGQNVTLSCEQNLNHDAMYWYRQDPGQGLRLIYYSQIVNDFQKGDIAEGYSVSREKKESFPLTVTSAQKNPTAFYLCASSTGINQPQHFGDGTRLSIL.

The rearrangement links TRBV5-1 to TRBJ2-1, with unresolved D. CDR1 is SGHRS and CDR2 is YFSETQ in the germline V gene. Deletions cut 0 bases from V and 0 bases from J, with 10 bases between. This CDR3 has 16 amino acids. CDR3 sequence reads: CASSLAPKSSYNEQFF. In nucleotides, the CDR3 is TGCGCCAGCAGCTTGGCCCCCAAGAGCTCCTACAATGAGCAGTTCTTC.

The chain is built from TRBV9 and TRBJ2-7, with 8 nucleotides matching TRBD2. V was pared by 2 bases and J by 6 bases, with 7 bases of the junction left unmatched. CDR1 SGDLS and CDR2 YYNGEE come from the germline V gene. The CDR3 extends over 14 amino acids. Here the CDR3 DNA reads TGTGCCAGCAGCGTCGGCGGGAGGCATCGCGAGCAGTACTTC. Protein product: CASSVGGRHREQYF. The full variable domain, completed using reference TRBV9 and TRBJ2-7, is DSGVTQTPKHLITATGQRVTLRCSPRSGDLSVYWYQQSLDQGLQFLIQYYNGEERAKGNILERFSAQQFPDLHSELNLSSLELGDSALYFCASSVGGRHREQYFGPGTRLTVT.

This clone has more than one count but fewer than ten. This rearrangement joins TRBV6-2 or TRBV6-3 to TRBJ1-5, with 9 bases that match TRBD1. Germline CDR1 is MNHEY and CDR2 is SVGEGT. This CDR3 region has 16 residues. V was pared by 4 bases and J by 5 bases, with 9 bases of the junction left unmatched. As DNA, the CDR3 is TGTGCCAGCAGTTCCGTCTCGACAGGGGGAGATCAGCCCCAGCATTTT. This encodes CASSSVSTGGDQPQHF.

This clone appeared a few times. V usage is TRBV7-3 and J usage is TRBJ1-6; D possibly corresponds to TRBD1 (5 bases). Germline V gives CDR1 SGHTA, CDR2 FQGTGA. V lost 5 bases and J 7 bases, leaving 12 bases between the germline ends. This CDR3 spans 14 amino acids. The CDR3 region is CASSKGAGNSPLHF. The CDR3 DNA follows: TGTGCCAGCAGCAAAGGAGCAGGGAATTCACCCCTCCACTTT.

This clone was observed once. The V gene is TRBV6-1, the J gene TRBJ2-7, with D perhaps TRBD2 (6 bases). The CDR3 loop spans 13 amino acids. CDR1 MNHNS and CDR2 SASEGT come from the germline V gene. Trimming cost V 8 bases and J 1 base, with 12 bases left between them. As DNA, the CDR3 is TGTGCCAGCGCGGAGGGCGGATCCTACGAGCAGTACTTC. It translates to CASAEGGSYEQYF.

This clone came up once. The V call is TRBV7-6, the J call TRBJ1-2, with 7 nucleotides matching TRBD1. This CDR3 is 18 amino acids long. V trimming: 7 bases; J trimming: 6 bases; junction bases outside the gene matches: 23. The germline V gene has CDR1 SGHVS and CDR2 FNYEAQ. CDR3 protein: CASISEGAQGSYDDGYTF. Written as DNA, the CDR3 is TGTGCCAGCATCAGCGAGGGGGCACAGGGTTCGTATGATGATGGCTACACCTTC.

V and J are TRBV7-3 and TRBJ2-5, with 16 bases lining up with TRBD2. CDR3 length: 19 amino acids. Germline V gene lookup returns CDR1 SGHTA and CDR2 FQGTGA. V trimming: 4 bases; J trimming: 4 bases; junction bases outside the gene matches: 12. CDR3: CASSSQPGLAGGPGETQYF. The CDR3 DNA reads as TGTGCCAGCAGCTCCCAACCGGGACTAGCGGGAGGGCCAGGAGAGACCCAGTACTTC.

This rearrangement joins TRBV5-5 to TRBJ1-1; D is perhaps TRBD1 (6 bases). Germline values: CDR1 SGHKS, CDR2 YYEKEE (reference sequence). Trimming stripped 4 bases from V and 0 bases from J, with 16 bases between. This CDR3 contains 16 residues. CDR3 sequence: CASSLEAGAMNTEAFF. The CDR3 nucleotides read TGTGCCAGCAGCCTGGAGGCGGGGGCGATGAACACTGAAGCTTTCTTT.

A single count supports this clone. The chain carries TRBV6-1 and TRBJ2-7, with a weak D call TRBD2 (6 bases). The CDR3 extends over 15 amino acids. V was shortened by 1 base and J by 0 bases, with 10 bases between the two germline ends. Looked up from germline, CDR1 is MNHNS and CDR2 is SASEGT. CDR3 in DNA: TGTGCCAGCAGTGAAGACAGGACTACCTCCTACGAGCAGTACTTC. Its protein is CASSEDRTTSYEQYF.

The chain joins TRBV19 to TRBJ1-2; 9 bases are a match to TRBD1. Germline lookup yields CDR1 LNHDA and CDR2 SQIVND (reference sequence). J gave up 6 bases and V 5 bases, and 4 bases lay outside the gene matches. The CDR3 runs 13 residues. The CDR3 spells CASSFRDRDGYTF. CDR3 DNA: TGTGCCAGTAGTTTCCGGGACAGGGATGGCTACACCTTC.

A single count supports this clone. The V and J genes are TRBV9 and TRBJ2-5; D may be TRBD2 (5 bases). Germline V gives CDR1 SGDLS, CDR2 YYNGEE. The CDR3 has 15 residues. The V end lost 0 bases, the J end lost 4 bases, and 13 bases lay between the germline ends. CDR3: CASSVAVSDGETQYF. CDR3 nucleotides: TGTGCCAGCAGCGTAGCCGTTAGCGATGGAGAGACCCAGTACTTC.

This clone has just a few counts. The rearrangement joins TRBV7-3 to TRBJ2-7, with D possibly TRBD2 on 5 matching bases. Germline CDR1 SGHTA, CDR2 FQGTGA. Trimming pared 5 bases from V and 0 bases from J, leaving 11 bases between. The CDR3 has 14 amino acids. CDR3 residues: CASSLLAGSYEQYF. CDR3 in DNA: TGTGCCAGCAGCCTCCTGGCGGGCTCCTACGAGCAGTACTTC.